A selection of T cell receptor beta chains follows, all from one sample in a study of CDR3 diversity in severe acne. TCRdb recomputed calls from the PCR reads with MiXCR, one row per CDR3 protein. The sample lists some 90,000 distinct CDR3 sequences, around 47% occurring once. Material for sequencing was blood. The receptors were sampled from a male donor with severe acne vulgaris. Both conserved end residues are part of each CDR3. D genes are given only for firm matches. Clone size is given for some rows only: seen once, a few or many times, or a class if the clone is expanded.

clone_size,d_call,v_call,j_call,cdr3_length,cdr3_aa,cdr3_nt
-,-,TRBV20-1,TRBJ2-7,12,CSARGDWWEQYF,TGCAGTGCTAGAGGTGACTGGTGGGAGCAGTACTTC
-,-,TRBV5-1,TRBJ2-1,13,CASSPRQDDEQFF,TGCGCCAGCAGCCCCCGACAGGACGATGAGCAGTTCTTC
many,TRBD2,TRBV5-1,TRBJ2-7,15,CASSPGTSGRLEQYF,TGCGCCAGCAGCCCGGGGACTAGCGGGAGGCTCGAGCAGTACTTC
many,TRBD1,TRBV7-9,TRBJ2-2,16,CASRGHQGANTGELFF,TGTGCCAGCAGAGGGCATCAGGGGGCGAACACCGGGGAGCTGTTTTTT
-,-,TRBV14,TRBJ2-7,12,CASSHSIYEQYF,TGTGCCAGCAGCCATTCTATCTACGAGCAGTACTTC
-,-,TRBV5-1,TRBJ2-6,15,CASSLGFSGANVLTF,TGCGCCAGCAGCTTGGGCTTTTCTGGGGCCAACGTCCTGACTTTC
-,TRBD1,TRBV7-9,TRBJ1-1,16,CASSYPGTGGGTEAFF,TGTGCCAGCAGCTACCCCGGGACAGGGGGCGGCACTGAAGCTTTCTTT
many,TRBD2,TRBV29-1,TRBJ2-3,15,CSAILAGTSTDTQYF,TGCAGCGCTATACTAGCGGGGACTAGCACAGATACGCAGTATTTT
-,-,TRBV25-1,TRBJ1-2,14,CASSLRTDVYGYTF,TGTGCCAGCAGCCTCCGGACAGACGTCTATGGCTACACCTTC
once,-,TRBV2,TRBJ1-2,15,CASSADIGANYGYTF,TGTGCCAGCAGTGCCGACATAGGAGCTAACTATGGCTACACCTTC
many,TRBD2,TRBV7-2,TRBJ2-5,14,CASSTGLATETQYF,TGTGCCAGCAGCACGGGACTAGCTACGGAGACCCAGTACTTC
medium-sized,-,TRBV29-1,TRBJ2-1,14,CSVEGDSSYNEQFF,TGCAGCGTTGAGGGAGACAGCTCCTACAATGAGCAGTTCTTC
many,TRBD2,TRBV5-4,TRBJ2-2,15,CATVSGRGNTGELFF,TGTGCCACCGTTAGCGGGAGGGGGAACACCGGGGAGCTGTTTTTT
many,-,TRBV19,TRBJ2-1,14,CASRCYRDYNEQFF,TGTGCCAGTAGATGCTACAGGGACTACAATGAGCAGTTCTTC
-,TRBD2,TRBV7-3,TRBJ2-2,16,CANNPREAANTGELFF,TGTGCCAACAACCCCCGGGAGGCGGCGAACACCGGGGAGCTGTTTTTT
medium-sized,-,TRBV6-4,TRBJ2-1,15,CASSVSAGPYNEQFF,TGTGCCAGCAGCGTTTCTGCGGGCCCCTACAATGAGCAGTTCTTC
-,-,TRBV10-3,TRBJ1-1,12,CAISDLWLGAFF,TGTGCCATCAGTGATCTGTGGTTGGGAGCTTTCTTT
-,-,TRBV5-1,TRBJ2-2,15,CASRSGGPNTGELFF,TGCGCCAGCCGGAGTGGCGGGCCTAACACCGGGGAGCTGTTTTTT
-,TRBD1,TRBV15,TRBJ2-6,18,CATSRTRDRRSGANVLTF,TGTGCCACCAGCCGGACCCGGGACAGACGCTCTGGGGCCAACGTCCTGACTTTC
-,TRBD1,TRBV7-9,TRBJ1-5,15,CASSETGSSNQPQHF,TGTGCCAGCAGTGAGACAGGGAGTAGCAATCAGCCCCAGCATTTT
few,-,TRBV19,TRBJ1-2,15,CASSSWGRADYGYTF,TGTGCCAGTAGTTCGTGGGGCAGGGCGGACTATGGCTACACCTTC
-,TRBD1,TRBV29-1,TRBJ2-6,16,CSVETQGQSGANVLTF,TGCAGCGTTGAAACCCAGGGACAGTCTGGGGCCAACGTCCTGACTTTC
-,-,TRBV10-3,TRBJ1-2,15,CASSLSPTSNYGYTF,TGTGCCAGCAGTTTATCTCCAACGTCTAACTATGGCTACACCTTC
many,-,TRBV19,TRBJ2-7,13,CASGLDLGYEQYF,TGTGCCAGTGGGTTGGACTTGGGCTACGAGCAGTACTTC
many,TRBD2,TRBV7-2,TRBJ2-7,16,CASSSRTSGGLNEQYF,TGTGCCAGCAGCTCTAGGACTAGCGGGGGGTTGAACGAGCAGTACTTC
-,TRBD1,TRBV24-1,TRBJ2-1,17,CASSDLAPGQGGNEQFF,TGTGCCTCCAGTGACCTGGCCCCGGGACAGGGGGGGAATGAGCAGTTCTTC
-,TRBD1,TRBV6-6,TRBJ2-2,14,CVSSPRGRTGELFF,TGTGTCAGCAGCCCCAGGGGGCGCACCGGGGAGCTGTTTTTT
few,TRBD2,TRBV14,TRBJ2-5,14,CASSPGLEGETQYF,TGTGCCAGCAGCCCTGGACTAGAAGGAGAGACCCAGTACTTC
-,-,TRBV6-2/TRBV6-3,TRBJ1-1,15,CASSYSTGGITEAFF,TGTGCCAGCAGTTACTCAACAGGAGGAATCACTGAAGCTTTCTTT
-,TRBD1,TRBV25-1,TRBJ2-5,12,CASSERPQGEYF,TGTGCCAGCAGTGAACGCCCACAGGGGGAGTACTTC
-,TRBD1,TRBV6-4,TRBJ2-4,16,CASSLFSGTGLNIQYF,TGTGCCAGCAGCTTATTCTCCGGGACAGGGCTAAACATTCAGTACTTC
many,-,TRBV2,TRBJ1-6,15,CASRRQFVANSPLHF,TGTGCCAGCAGGCGACAGTTTGTTGCTAATTCACCCCTCCACTTT
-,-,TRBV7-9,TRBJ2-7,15,CASSYEGLLLGEQYF,TGTGCCAGCAGCTACGAAGGACTCCTCCTGGGAGAGCAGTACTTC
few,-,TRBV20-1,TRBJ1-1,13,CSARDGLNTEAFF,TGCAGTGCTAGAGATGGCCTGAACACTGAAGCTTTCTTT
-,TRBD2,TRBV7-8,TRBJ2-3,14,CASSPSGGTDTQYF,TGTGCCAGCAGTCCTAGCGGAGGCACAGATACGCAGTATTTT